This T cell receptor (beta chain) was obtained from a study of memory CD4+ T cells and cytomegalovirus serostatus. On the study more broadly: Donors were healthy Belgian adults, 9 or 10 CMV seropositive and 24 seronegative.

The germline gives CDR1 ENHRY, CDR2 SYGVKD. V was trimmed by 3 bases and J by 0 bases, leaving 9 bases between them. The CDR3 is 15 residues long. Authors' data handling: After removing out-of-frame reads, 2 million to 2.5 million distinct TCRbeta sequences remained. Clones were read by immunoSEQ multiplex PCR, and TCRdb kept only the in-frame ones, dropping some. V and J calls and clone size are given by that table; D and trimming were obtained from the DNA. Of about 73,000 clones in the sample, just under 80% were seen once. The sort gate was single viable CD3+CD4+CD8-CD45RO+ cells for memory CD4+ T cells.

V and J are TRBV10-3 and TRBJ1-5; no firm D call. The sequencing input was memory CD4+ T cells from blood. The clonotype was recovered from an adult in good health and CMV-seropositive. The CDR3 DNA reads TGTGCCATCAGTGAAGGATTTTATAGCAATCAGCCCCAGCATTTT. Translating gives CAISEGFYSNQPQHF.